The T cell receptor (beta chain) described here comes from a study of blood T cell repertoires in COVID-19. Study at large: There were acute and convalescent COVID-19 samples, and they came from the United States, Italy and Spain. The cDNA or gDNA used as material had been derived from T cells, B-cell-depleted T cells, or PBMCs.

Authors' methods: Amplification with reference gene primers provided the estimates of nucleated cell counts. Some clones are missing from TCRdb's copy, which holds only in-frame ones; the method was immunoSEQ multiplex PCR. That table supplies the V and J calls and clone size; D and trimming were determined from the DNA. The sample holds hundreds of thousands of clones, 75% to 90% seen once. Sequencing was done on a sample of peripheral blood. The clonotype was recovered from a woman aged 60-70 years with COVID-19, enrolled during active disease.

In nucleotides, the CDR3 is TGTGCCAGCGCTATAGGAGGGTGGAACACTGAAGCTTTCTTT. Translating gives CASAIGGWNTEAFF. The chain employs TRBV3-1 (or the pseudogene TRBV3-2) and TRBJ1-1; D unresolved. Looked up from germline, CDR1 is LGHDT and CDR2 is YNNKEL (reference sequence). Trimming left V 8 bases short and J 1 base short, with 14 bases between. This CDR3 is built from 14 residues.